The clone carrying this T cell receptor beta chain was recorded a few times. The CDR3 sequence is 16 residues long. Germline assignment: CDR1 LNHNV and CDR2 YYDKDF (reference sequence). Trimming stripped 0 bases from V and 5 bases from J, with 17 bases between. The data are from a study of T-cell memory formation after mild COVID-19. Constant-segment primers served in 5'RACE that generated TCR alpha and TCR beta cDNA libraries bearing sample barcodes and UMIs. Each CDR3 protein is one row after TCRdb ran MiXCR on the 5' RACE reads. The repertoire includes around 400,000 distinct CDR3 sequences, 20% to 30% of them detected once, and 8.8% sits in the top ten.

The TCR sequence derives from an adult woman who had mild COVID-19 (a few samples of this study predate the infection). Cell type and time point are not known. The rearrangement uses TRBV15 and TRBJ2-7, with D tentatively TRBD1 or TRBD2 (6 bases each). Sequencing was performed on PBMCs or a T cell subset sorted from them (not recorded which). CDR3 DNA sequence: TGTGCCACCAGCAGAGATGGCCCCAGGGGCGGGGACGAGCAGTACTTC. It encodes CATSRDGPRGGDEQYF. Drawing the rest from reference TRBV15 and TRBJ2-7, the complete variable domain is DAMVIQNPRYQVTQFGKPVTLSCSQTLNHNVMYWYQQKSSQAPKLLFHYYDKDFNNEADTPDNFQSRRPNTSFCFLDIRSPGLGDTAMYLCATSRDGPRGGDEQYFGPGTRLTVT.